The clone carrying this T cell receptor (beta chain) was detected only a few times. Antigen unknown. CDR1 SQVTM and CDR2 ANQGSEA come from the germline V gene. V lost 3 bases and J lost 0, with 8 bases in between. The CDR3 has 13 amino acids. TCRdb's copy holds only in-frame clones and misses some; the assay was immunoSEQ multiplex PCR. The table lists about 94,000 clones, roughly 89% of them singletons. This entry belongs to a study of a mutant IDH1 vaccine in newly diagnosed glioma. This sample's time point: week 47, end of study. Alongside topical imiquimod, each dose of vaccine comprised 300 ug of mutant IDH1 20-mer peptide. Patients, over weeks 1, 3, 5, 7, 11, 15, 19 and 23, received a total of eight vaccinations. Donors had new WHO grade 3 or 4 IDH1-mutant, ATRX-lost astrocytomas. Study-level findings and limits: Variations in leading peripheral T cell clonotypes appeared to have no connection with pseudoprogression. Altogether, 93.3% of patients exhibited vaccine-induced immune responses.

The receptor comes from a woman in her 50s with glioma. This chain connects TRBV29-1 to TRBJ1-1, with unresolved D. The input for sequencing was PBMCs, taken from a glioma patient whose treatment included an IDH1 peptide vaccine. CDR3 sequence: CSVDSDMNTEAFF. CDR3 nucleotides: TGCAGCGTTGACAGCGATATGAACACTGAAGCTTTCTTT. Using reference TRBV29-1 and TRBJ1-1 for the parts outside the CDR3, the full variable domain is SAVISQKPSRDICQRGTSLTIQCQVDSQVTMMFWYRQQPGQSLTLIATANQGSEATYESGFVIDKFPISRPNLTFSTLTVSNMSPEDSSIYLCSVDSDMNTEAFFGQGTRLTVV.